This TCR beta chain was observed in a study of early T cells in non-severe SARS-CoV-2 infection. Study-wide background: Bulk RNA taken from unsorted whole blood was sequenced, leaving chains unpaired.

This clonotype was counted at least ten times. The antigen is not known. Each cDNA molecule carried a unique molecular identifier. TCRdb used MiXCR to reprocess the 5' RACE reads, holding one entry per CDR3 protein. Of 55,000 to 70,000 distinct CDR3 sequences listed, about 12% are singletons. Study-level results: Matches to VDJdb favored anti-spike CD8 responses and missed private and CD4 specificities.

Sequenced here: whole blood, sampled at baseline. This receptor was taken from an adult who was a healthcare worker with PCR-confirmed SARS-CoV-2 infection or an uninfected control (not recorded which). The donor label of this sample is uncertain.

CDR3 bases: TGTGCCAGCTCAGACGCCGGGACAGGGGACGAGCAGTACGTC. Translated, it gives CASSDAGTGDEQYV. The V gene is TRBV18, the J gene TRBJ2-7; 10 positions agree with TRBD1. CDR1 and CDR2 (germline): KGHSH, LQKENI. There are 14 residues in the CDR3. J lost 5 bases, V lost 5 bases, and 6 bases had no gene match.